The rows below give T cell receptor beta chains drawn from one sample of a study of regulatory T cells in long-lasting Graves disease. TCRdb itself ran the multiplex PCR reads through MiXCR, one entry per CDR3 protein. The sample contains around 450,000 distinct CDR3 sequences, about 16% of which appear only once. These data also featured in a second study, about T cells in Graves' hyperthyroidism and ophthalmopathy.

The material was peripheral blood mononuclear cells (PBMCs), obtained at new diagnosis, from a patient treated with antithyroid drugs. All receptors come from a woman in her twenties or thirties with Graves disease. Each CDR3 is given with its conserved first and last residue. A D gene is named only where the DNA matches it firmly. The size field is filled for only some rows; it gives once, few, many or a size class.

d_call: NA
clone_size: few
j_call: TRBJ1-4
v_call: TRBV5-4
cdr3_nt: TGTGCCAGCAGCGTGGGCGGTTCGCGGGAGGAAAAACTGTTTTTT
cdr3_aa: CASSVGGSREEKLFF

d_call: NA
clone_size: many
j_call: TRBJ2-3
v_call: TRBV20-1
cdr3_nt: TGCAGTGCTAGAATACAGCACAGGGCGGTGGATACGCAGTATTTT
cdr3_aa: CSARIQHRAVDTQYF

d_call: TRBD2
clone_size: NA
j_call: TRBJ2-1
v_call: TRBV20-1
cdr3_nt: TGCAGTGCTAGAGATGGGACTAGCGCAACCAATGAGCAGTTCTTC
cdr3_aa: CSARDGTSATNEQFF

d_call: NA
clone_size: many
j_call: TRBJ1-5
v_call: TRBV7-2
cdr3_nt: TGTGCCAGCAGCTTAGTAAGGACAAATCAGCCCCAGCATTTT
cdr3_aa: CASSLVRTNQPQHF

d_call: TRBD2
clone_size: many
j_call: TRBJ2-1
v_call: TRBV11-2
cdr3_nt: TGTGCCAGCAGCTCTTTCCGGGAGGCGTACAATGAGCAGTTCTTC
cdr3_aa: CASSSFREAYNEQFF

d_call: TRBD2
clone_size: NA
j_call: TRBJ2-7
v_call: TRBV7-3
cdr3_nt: TGTGCCAGCAGCTTAATGGCTAGCGGGAGTTACGAGCAGTACTTC
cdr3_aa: CASSLMASGSYEQYF

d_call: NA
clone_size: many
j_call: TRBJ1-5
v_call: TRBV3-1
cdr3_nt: TGTGCCAGCAGCCGCGGAGGGGACATAGAAAGCAATCAGCCCCAGCATTTT
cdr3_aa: CASSRGGDIESNQPQHF

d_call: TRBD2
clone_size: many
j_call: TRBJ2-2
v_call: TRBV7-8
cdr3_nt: TGTGCCAGCAGCTCCCGGGGGAGGGACACCGGGGAGCTGTTTTTT
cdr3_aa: CASSSRGRDTGELFF

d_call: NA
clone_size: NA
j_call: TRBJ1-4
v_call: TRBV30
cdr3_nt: TGTGCCTGGAGGAGCCAGGGCGCAACTTATGAAAAACTGTTTTTT
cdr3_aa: CAWRSQGATYEKLFF

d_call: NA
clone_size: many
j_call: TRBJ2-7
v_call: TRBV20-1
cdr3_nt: TGCAGTGCTCCAGGGGATAGCTCCTACGAGCAGTACTTC
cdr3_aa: CSAPGDSSYEQYF

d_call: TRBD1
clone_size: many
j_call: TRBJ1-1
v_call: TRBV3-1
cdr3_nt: TGTGCCAGCAGCCAAGAGGTGTCAGGGGGTGAAGCTTTCTTT
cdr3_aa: CASSQEVSGGEAFF

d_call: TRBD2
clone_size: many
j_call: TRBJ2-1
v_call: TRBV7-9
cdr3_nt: TGTGCCAGCAGCTTAGAAGGCGCGGGAGCCTCCTACAATGAGCAGTTCTTC
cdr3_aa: CASSLEGAGASYNEQFF

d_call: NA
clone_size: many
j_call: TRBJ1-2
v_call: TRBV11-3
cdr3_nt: TGTGCCAGCAGCTCCCCTTTTATAGAGAACTATGGCTACACCTTC
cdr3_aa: CASSSPFIENYGYTF

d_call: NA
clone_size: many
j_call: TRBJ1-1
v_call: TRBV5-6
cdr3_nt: TGTGCCAGCAGCTGGGACGGAGGTTCTGAAGCTTTCTTT
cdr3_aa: CASSWDGGSEAFF

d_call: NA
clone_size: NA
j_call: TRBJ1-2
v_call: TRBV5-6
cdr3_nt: TGTGCCAGCAGCCCCGGGGGAGGGCAGGGCGTTAACTATGGCTACACCTTC
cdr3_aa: CASSPGGGQGVNYGYTF

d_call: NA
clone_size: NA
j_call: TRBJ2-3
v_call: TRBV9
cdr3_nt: TGTGCCAGCAGCGTAGATTCGGGGGGCGGCGCAGATACGCAGTATTTT
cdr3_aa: CASSVDSGGGADTQYF

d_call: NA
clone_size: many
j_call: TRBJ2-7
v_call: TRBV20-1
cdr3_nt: TGCAGTGCTAGAGATGGACCTAAGGCCCGCTACGAGCAGTACTTC
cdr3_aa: CSARDGPKARYEQYF

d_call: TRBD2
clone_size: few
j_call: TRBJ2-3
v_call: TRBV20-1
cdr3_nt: TGCAGTGCTCGTGGACTAGCGGGGGCTGAGTCAGATACGCAGTATTTT
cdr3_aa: CSARGLAGAESDTQYF

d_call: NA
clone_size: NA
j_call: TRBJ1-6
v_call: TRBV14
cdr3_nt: TGTGCCAGCAGCCAAGTGGTGACAGCGAATAATTCACCCCTCCACTTT
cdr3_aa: CASSQVVTANNSPLHF

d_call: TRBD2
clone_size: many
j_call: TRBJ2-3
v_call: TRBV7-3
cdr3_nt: TGTGCCAGCAGCCTAACAGGCGGGAGGGGGGATACGCAGTATTTT
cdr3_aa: CASSLTGGRGDTQYF

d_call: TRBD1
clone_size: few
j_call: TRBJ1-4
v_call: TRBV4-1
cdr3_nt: TGCGCCAGCAGACGAACGGGACAGGGGGCGGCTAATGAAAAACTGTTTTTT
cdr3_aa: CASRRTGQGAANEKLFF

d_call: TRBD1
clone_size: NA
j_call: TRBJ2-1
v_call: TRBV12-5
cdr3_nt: TGTGCTAGTGGTTTACCCGGGACAGCGAAGAGTCACCCTTACAATGAGCAGTTCTTC
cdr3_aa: CASGLPGTAKSHPYNEQFF

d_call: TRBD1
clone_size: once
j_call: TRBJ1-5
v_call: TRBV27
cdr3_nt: TGTGCCAGCAGTGTCGGGACAGGGAGGTATCAGCCCCAGCATTTT
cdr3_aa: CASSVGTGRYQPQHF

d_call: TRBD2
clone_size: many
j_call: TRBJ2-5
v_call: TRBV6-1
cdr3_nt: TGTGCCAGCAGTGAAGACGGGACTAGCGGGCCAGAGACCCAGTACTTC
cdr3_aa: CASSEDGTSGPETQYF

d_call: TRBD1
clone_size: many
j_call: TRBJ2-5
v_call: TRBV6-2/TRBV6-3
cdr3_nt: TGTGCCAGCAGTTGGGGGACAGGGGGTGAAGAGACCCAGTACTTC
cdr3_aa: CASSWGTGGEETQYF

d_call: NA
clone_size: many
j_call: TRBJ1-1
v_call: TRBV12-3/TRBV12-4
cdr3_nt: TGTGCCAGCACCCGGTCGGCTGAAGCTTTCTTT
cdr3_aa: CASTRSAEAFF

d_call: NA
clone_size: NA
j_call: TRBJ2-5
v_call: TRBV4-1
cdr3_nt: TGCGCCAGCAGCCAAGTCCGGGAGACCCAGTACTTC
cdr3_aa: CASSQVRETQYF

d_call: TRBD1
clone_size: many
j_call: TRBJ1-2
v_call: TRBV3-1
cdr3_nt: TGTGCCAGCAGCCAAGAGGAGGCAGGGGGCGTCTATGGCTACACCTTC
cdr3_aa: CASSQEEAGGVYGYTF

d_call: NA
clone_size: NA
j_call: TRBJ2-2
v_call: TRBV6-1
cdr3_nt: TGTGCCAGCAGTAGGACTCGAAACACCGGGGAGCTGTTTTTT
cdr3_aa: CASSRTRNTGELFF

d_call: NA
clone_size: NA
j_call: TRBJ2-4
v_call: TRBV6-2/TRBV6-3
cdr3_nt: TGTGCCAGCAGTTACCGACCCCAGGCGTACTACGCCAAAAACATTCAGTACTTC
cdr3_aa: CASSYRPQAYYAKNIQYF

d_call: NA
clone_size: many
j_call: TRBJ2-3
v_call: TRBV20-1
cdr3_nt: TGCAGTGCTAGATCTTTGACTAGTCTGGTACGAGATACGCAGTATTTT
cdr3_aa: CSARSLTSLVRDTQYF

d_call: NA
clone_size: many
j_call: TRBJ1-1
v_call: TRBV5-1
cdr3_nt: TGCGCCAGCAGCTTGTTAGGACAGCCCCGAATTGGCACTGAAGCTTTCTTT
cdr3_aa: CASSLLGQPRIGTEAFF

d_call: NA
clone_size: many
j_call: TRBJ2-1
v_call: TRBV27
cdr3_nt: TGTGCCAGCCGAATGGGGTCTCGGAATGAGCAGTTCTTC
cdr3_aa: CASRMGSRNEQFF

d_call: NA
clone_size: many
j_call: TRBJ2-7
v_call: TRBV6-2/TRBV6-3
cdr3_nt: TGTGCCAGCAGTTACTCGCAGGGGCGGTACGAGCAGTACTTC
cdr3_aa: CASSYSQGRYEQYF

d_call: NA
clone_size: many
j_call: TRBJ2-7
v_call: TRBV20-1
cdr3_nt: TGCAGTGCTAGAGATAATGGGCAGAGCTACGAGCAGTACTTC
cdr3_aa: CSARDNGQSYEQYF

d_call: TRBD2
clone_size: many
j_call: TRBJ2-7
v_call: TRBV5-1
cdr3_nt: TGTGCCAGCAGTTTCGGCGGGAGCTCCTACGAGCAGTACTTC
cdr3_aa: CASSFGGSSYEQYF

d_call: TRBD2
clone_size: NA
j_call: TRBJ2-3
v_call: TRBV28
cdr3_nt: TGTGCCAGCAGTTTATACTGGACTAGCGGGGGCCAAGTGGATACGCAGTATTTT
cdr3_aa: CASSLYWTSGGQVDTQYF

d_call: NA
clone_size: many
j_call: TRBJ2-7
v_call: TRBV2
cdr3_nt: TGTGCCAGCAGTGAAGCGTTGGGTAGTGGCACCTACGAGCAGTACTTC
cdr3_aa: CASSEALGSGTYEQYF

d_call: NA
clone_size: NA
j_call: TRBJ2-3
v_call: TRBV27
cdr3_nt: TGTGCCAGCAGTCGTACCCCAGATACGCAGTATTTT
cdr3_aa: CASSRTPDTQYF

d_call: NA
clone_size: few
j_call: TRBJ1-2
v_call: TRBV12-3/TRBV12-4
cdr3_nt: TGTGCCAGCAGTTTACACGGGACGGGGGATGGCTACACCTTC
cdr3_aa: CASSLHGTGDGYTF

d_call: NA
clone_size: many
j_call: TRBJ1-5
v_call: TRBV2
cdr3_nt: TGTGCCAGCCGACCAGGGACACCTAGCAATCAGCCCCAGCATTTT
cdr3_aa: CASRPGTPSNQPQHF

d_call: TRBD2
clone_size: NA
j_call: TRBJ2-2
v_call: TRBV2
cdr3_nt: TGTGCCAGCATCGGGACTAGCGGGAGTAGCGGGGAGCTGTTTTTT
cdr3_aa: CASIGTSGSSGELFF

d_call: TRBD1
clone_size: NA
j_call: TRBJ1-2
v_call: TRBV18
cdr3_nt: TGTGCCAGCTCATTTTCCAAAGTACGGGACAGCCCATATGGCTACACCTTC
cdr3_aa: CASSFSKVRDSPYGYTF

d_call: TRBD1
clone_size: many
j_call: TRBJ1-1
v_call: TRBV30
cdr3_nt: TGTGCCTGGACTGGGACAGGGGCCCCTGAAGCTTTCTTT
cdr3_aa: CAWTGTGAPEAFF